Below are 14 T cell receptor beta chains sequenced from a single sample in a study of T-cell reconstitution after alpha-beta-depleted transplantation in children listed by TCRdb under 2016. What this sample's treatment or condition label stands for: allogeneic hematopoietic cell transplantation with graft depleted of TCRalphabeta T cells and CD19 B cells. Libraries were constructed by PCR. TCRdb shows the sequencer as Illumina HiSeq 2500. TCR libraries were prepared with molecular barcoding, using unique molecular identifiers to normalize TCRbeta repertoire quantification. Using fastp trimming at Q25 and MiXCR clonotype assembly, TCRdb reanalyzed the public sequencing data and kept in-frame beta chains. When rows share a CDR3 protein, they turn into one entry using the most common DNA and genes. Present in this sample are approximately 500,000 distinct CDR3 sequences, about 10% of which were seen just once. Clones ranked in the top ten supply roughly 2% of the sample.

Sequencing used PBMCs, obtained before TCRalphabeta/CD19-depleted stem cell transplant. These TCRs come from a child younger than 10 with inherited bone marrow failure, due to receive a stem cell transplant.

This clonotype was recorded a few times. The CDR3 protein is CASSINPGPYFHNEQFF. The CDR3 nucleotides are TGTGCCAGTAGTATCAACCCTGGTCCCTACTTTCACAATGAGCAGTTCTTC. The chain combines TRBV19 with TRBJ2-1; no reliable D call. The germline V gene encodes CDR1 LNHDA and CDR2 SQIVND (reference sequence). This CDR3 region has 17 residues. V was shortened by 3 bases and J by 5 bases, with 20 bases between the two germline ends.

This rearrangement joins TRBV6-1 to TRBJ2-7; D is perhaps TRBD1 or TRBD2 (5 bases each). Trimming removed 4 bases from V and 12 bases from J, with 22 bases in between. Per germline, CDR1 MNHNS and CDR2 SASEGT. The CDR3 loop spans 14 amino acids. CDR3 nucleotides: TGTGCCAGCAGTGCCGGGACGTCGGTCTACTCCGCGTACTTC. Its translation: CASSAGTSVYSAYF.

This clonotype came up many times. The rearrangement joins TRBV20-1 to TRBJ1-5, with D uncertain. Trimming stripped 1 base from V and 5 bases from J, with 6 bases between. The CDR3 extends over 12 amino acids. Germline V gene lookup returns CDR1 DFQATT and CDR2 SNEGSKA (reference sequence). The DNA of the CDR3 is TGCAGTGCTAGAGTGGGCCATCAGCCCCAGCATTTT. Residues: CSARVGHQPQHF.

This clonotype was seen at least ten times. The V call is TRBV5-1, the J call TRBJ2-1; 8 positions match TRBD2. This CDR3 region has 17 residues. Germline V gene lookup returns CDR1 SGHRS and CDR2 YFSETQ. Trimming took 4 bases from V and 8 from J; bases not matched to a gene: 17. The CDR3 region has the DNA TGCGCCAGCAGCCTCTGGACTAGCTTGAGTATGGGGTATGAGCAGTTCTTC. Protein product: CASSLWTSLSMGYEQFF. Filled out from reference TRBV5-1 and TRBJ2-1, the complete variable domain reads KAGVTQTPRYLIKTRGQQVTLSCSPISGHRSVSWYQQTPGQGLQFLFEYFSETQRNKGNFPGRFSGRQFSNSRSEMNVSTLELGDSALYLCASSLWTSLSMGYEQFFGPGTRLTVL.

Points on this clonotype: A much larger clone sits a single nucleotide away, making a read error possible. The conserved closing phenylalanine or tryptophan is absent in this CDR3, likely reflecting a read error. The J gene is TRBJ2-7, the V gene TRBV5-6; 15 bases are shared with TRBD2. This CDR3 spans 15 amino acids. V was pared by 3 bases and J by 5 bases, with 3 bases of the junction left unmatched. Germline CDR1 is SGHDT and CDR2 is YYEEEE. The CDR3 loop reads CASSSGLAGGNEQYL. The CDR3 DNA follows: TGTGCCAGCAGCTCCGGACTAGCGGGAGGGAACGAGCAGTACCTC.

This clonotype was picked up a small number of times. This rearrangement joins TRBV19 to TRBJ2-7; tentative D call: TRBD1 (5 bases). The CDR3 is made up of 13 amino acids. In germline, CDR1 is LNHDA, CDR2 SQIVND (reference sequence). Trimming took off 6 bases at V and 0 bases at J, with 9 bases between the two ends. This CDR3 reads CASSPGFSYEQYF. The CDR3 DNA follows: TGTGCCAGTAGCCCAGGGTTCTCCTACGAGCAGTACTTC.

This clonotype was detected many times. The chain couples TRBV15 to TRBJ1-5; D uncertain. The CDR3 has 14 amino acids. Germline lookup yields CDR1 LNHNV and CDR2 YYDKDF (reference sequence). Trimming cost V 5 bases and J 4 bases, with 12 bases left between them. The CDR3 reads CATSSPGENQPQHF. CDR3 in DNA: TGTGCCACCAGCTCCCCGGGTGAAAATCAGCCCCAGCATTTT.

Many counts were recorded for this clonotype. The rearrangement uses TRBV12-3 or TRBV12-4 and TRBJ2-5; D is uncertain. CDR3 length: 13 amino acids. V lost 5 bases and J 1 base, leaving 8 bases between the germline ends. The CDR3 loop is CASSPRSQETQYF. The CDR3 DNA is TGTGCCAGCAGTCCAAGATCCCAAGAGACCCAGTACTTC.

This clonotype was observed at least ten times. The chain recombines TRBV29-1 with TRBJ2-1; D possibly matches TRBD1 or TRBD2 (7 bases each). The CDR3 has 16 amino acids. Germline CDR1 SQVTM, CDR2 ANQGSEA. Trimming left V 2 bases short and J 0 bases short, with 14 bases between. CDR3 region: CSVEPGGGSSYNEQFF. CDR3 bases: TGCAGCGTTGAACCAGGGGGGGGGAGCTCCTACAATGAGCAGTTCTTC.

This clonotype was seen at least ten times. This chain links TRBV20-1 with TRBJ2-2, with 12 positions matching TRBD2. This CDR3 has 18 residues. Germline V gene data show CDR1 as DFQATT and CDR2 as SNEGSKA (reference sequence). With V trimmed by 1 base and J by 4 bases, 10 bases remained unmatched. Here the CDR3 reads CSARVWLAGGPSTGELFF. The CDR3, as DNA: TGCAGTGCTAGAGTTTGGCTAGCGGGAGGGCCATCCACCGGGGAGCTGTTTTTT.

The chain links TRBV4-3 to TRBJ2-7; 7 bases fit TRBD2. This CDR3 is 16 amino acids long. Trimming at V came to 0 bases and at J to 7 bases, leaving 12 bases not matched to a gene. Germline CDR1 and CDR2: LGHNA and YSLEER. DNA for the CDR3: TGCGCCAGCAGCCAAGATCGGGGGGACTGGACCTGGGAGCAGTACTTC. Translated: CASSQDRGDWTWEQYF.

This clonotype came up many times. The V and J genes are TRBV10-2 and TRBJ2-1, with a weak D call TRBD2 (5 bases). The V end was cut by 5 bases, the J end by 3 bases, with 14 bases between. CDR1 and CDR2 (germline): WSHSY, SAAADI. This CDR3 is 15 amino acids long. The DNA of the CDR3 is TGCGCCAGCAGTTATAGCGCCCCCGGCTACAATGAGCAGTTCTTC. It codes for CASSYSAPGYNEQFF.

This clonotype was detected ten times or more. This sequence joins TRBV7-9 and TRBJ1-3; the D is unclear. The CDR3 is made up of 14 amino acids. V was trimmed by 6 bases and J by 0 bases, leaving 9 bases between them. Per the germline V gene, CDR1 is SEHNR and CDR2 is FQNEAQ (reference sequence). The CDR3 bases are TGTGCCAGCAGACCCCTCGACTCTGGAAACACCATATATTTT. Its protein is CASRPLDSGNTIYF.

This clonotype was observed a single time. A much larger clone lies one base from this, so it may be a read error. This chain joins TRBV20-1 and TRBJ1-1, with D maybe TRBD1 (6 bases). The CDR3 loop spans 12 amino acids. Germline CDR1 reads DFQATT; CDR2 reads SNEGSKA (reference sequence). CDR3 loop: CSVRRTAGEAFF. CDR3 nucleotide sequence: TGCAGTGTTAGACGGACAGCCGGCGAAGCTTTCTTT.